This TCR beta chain is from a study of T cell changes during pregnancy in multiple sclerosis. Here immunoSEQ multiplex PCR was the method, and the copy in TCRdb shows in-frame clones only, minus some. The sample includes approximately 68,000 clones, approximately 89% of them seen just once. Germline V gene data show CDR1 as SGHDT and CDR2 as YYEEEE. Losses at the gene ends were 7 bases for V and 3 bases for J; bases not matched to a gene: 11. CDR3 size: 15 residues. Sequencing used peripheral blood, obtained in the second trimester of pregnancy. The receptor's source is a female donor with multiple sclerosis, enrolled in a pregnancy study. The J gene is TRBJ2-3, the V gene TRBV5-6; 7 nucleotides match TRBD2. The CDR3 loop reads CASGQSGTRTDTQYF. The DNA for the CDR3 is TGTGCCAGCGGGCAAAGCGGGACGCGGACAGATACGCAGTATTTT.